What follows are 16 T cell receptor beta chains derived from one specimen sequenced in a study of blood T cell repertoires in COVID-19. Repertoires were generated with immunoSEQ multiplex PCR, while TCRdb's copy carries only in-frame clones and drops some. This sample has 350,000 to 450,000 clones, with 80% to 90% found just once. The sequenced sample consisted of peripheral blood. All receptors come from a woman in her sixties or seventies with COVID-19, enrolled during active disease.

The chain employs TRBV18 and TRBJ2-1, with D tentatively TRBD1 (5 bases). This CDR3 is 12 amino acids long. CDR1 is KGHSH and CDR2 is LQKENI in the germline V gene. V was trimmed by 4 bases and J by 10 bases, leaving 11 bases between them. The CDR3 DNA reads TGTGCCAGCTCACAAGGGGTTAAAGAGCAGTTCTTC. This translates into CASSQGVKEQFF.

The genes are TRBV5-1 and TRBJ1-4; D unclear. V was shortened by 2 bases and J by 7 bases, with 12 bases between the two germline ends. CDR3 size: 14 residues. Germline-derived CDR1 and CDR2 are SGHRS and YFSETQ. CDR3 DNA: TGCGCCAGCAGCTTTGGTTCCCCGGGTGAAAAACTGTTTTTT. Encoded protein: CASSFGSPGEKLFF.

This clone has only a few counts. The chain employs TRBV5-6 and TRBJ1-5; 11 bases fit TRBD1. There are 15 residues in the CDR3. V lost 5 bases, J lost 6 bases, and 7 bases stayed unmatched. Looked up from germline, CDR1 is SGHDT and CDR2 is YYEEEE. In DNA, the CDR3 is TGTGCCAGCAGTTATGGGGACAGGGGGACTCAGCCCCAGCATTTT. It codes for CASSYGDRGTQPQHF.

This chain joins TRBV10-3 and TRBJ1-1, with no clear D. The CDR3 covers 12 residues. Looked up from germline, CDR1 is ENHRY and CDR2 is SYGVKD. V was trimmed by 2 bases and J by 7 bases, leaving 8 bases between them. The CDR3, as DNA: TGTGCCATCAGTGAGCCTCCGGGTGAAGCTTTCTTT. Translated: CAISEPPGEAFF.

The chain links TRBV5-1 to TRBJ2-1, with 7 bases matching TRBD1. J was trimmed by 2 bases and V by 4 bases; bases with no gene match: 9. This CDR3 has 16 amino acids. Germline V lookup: CDR1 SGHRS, CDR2 YFSETQ. CDR3: CASSLTTGSAYNEQFF. The CDR3 DNA reads TGCGCCAGCAGCCTAACGACAGGGTCGGCCTACAATGAGCAGTTCTTC.

The genes are TRBV24-1 and TRBJ2-2; 7 bases match TRBD2. CDR3 length: 13 amino acids. With 7 bases clipped from V and 6 bases from J, the junction kept 4 bases outside the gene matches. Germline V gives CDR1 KGHDR, CDR2 SFDVKD. For the CDR3, the DNA is TGTGCCACCAGAACTAGCGAGGCCGGGGAGCTGTTTTTT. The encoded protein is CATRTSEAGELFF.

A few counts support this clone. The chain links TRBV15 to TRBJ1-5; TRBD1 matches at 10 bases. V shed 3 bases, J shed 8 bases, and the junction held 4 bases outside the gene matches. This CDR3 has 14 amino acids. Germline CDR1 is LNHNV and CDR2 is YYDKDF (reference sequence). In nucleotides, the CDR3 is TGTGCCACCAGCAGGGGACAGGGGTACAAGCCCCAGCATTTT. Protein: CATSRGQGYKPQHF.

Only one count was recorded for this clone. This chain connects TRBV5-5 to TRBJ2-7; 12 nucleotides agree with TRBD2. The CDR3 spans 14 residues. Germline assignment: CDR1 SGHKS and CDR2 YYEKEE (reference sequence). V dropped 4 bases and J dropped 5; count of bases not matched to a gene: 4. In DNA, the CDR3 is TGTGCCAGCAGCCCAAGACTAGCGGGGGACGAGCAGTACTTC. This encodes CASSPRLAGDEQYF.

The rearrangement links TRBV7-2 to TRBJ1-6; tentative D call: TRBD1 (6 bases). V was pared by 4 bases and J by 7 bases, with 11 bases between. The germline gives CDR1 SGHTA, CDR2 FQGNSA. The CDR3 loop spans 14 amino acids. In DNA form, the CDR3 reads TGTGCCAGCAGCTCCCAGGGGTCAAATTCACCCCTCCACTTT. It encodes CASSSQGSNSPLHF.

This sequence joins TRBV6-4 and TRBJ2-1, with a possible D match to TRBD2 (6 bases). The CDR3 spans 16 residues. V was cut by 3 bases and J by 0 bases, with 12 bases left in between. The germline CDR1 and CDR2 sequences are MRHNA and SNTAGT. CDR3 DNA: TGTGCCAGCAGTGAGGAACTGGGGGGCTCCTACAATGAGCAGTTCTTC. It yields the protein CASSEELGGSYNEQFF.

This clone appeared once. V usage is TRBV4-1 and J usage is TRBJ1-2; possible D gene TRBD1, 6 bases. The CDR3 consists of 16 residues. The germline V gene encodes CDR1 MGHRA and CDR2 YSYEKL. The V gene lost 3 bases and the J gene lost 0 bases, with 14 bases spanning the gap. CDR3 loop: CASSQGQGRANYGYTF. CDR3 coding DNA: TGCGCCAGCAGCCAGGGTCAGGGGCGGGCTAACTATGGCTACACCTTC.

The CDR3 DNA reads TGTGCCAGCAGTTACTCCCCAACAGGGAATTCACCCCTCCACTTT. Translation: CASSYSPTGNSPLHF. The rearrangement links TRBV6-5 to TRBJ1-6; possibly TRBD1 for D (6 bases). The germline V gene has CDR1 MNHEY and CDR2 SVGAGI. V shed 0 bases and J shed 7 bases, with 10 bases lying between them. This CDR3 is 15 amino acids long.

The chain has TRBV28 and TRBJ2-3; the match to TRBD2 covers 7 bases. V lost 11 bases to trimming and J lost 0 bases; unmatched junction nucleotides: 2. Germline CDR1 reads MDHEN; CDR2 reads SYDVKM. The CDR3 length is 12 residues. The CDR3 DNA sequence: TGTGCCGGGGGGGAGAGCACAGATACGCAGTATTTT. Translation gives CAGGESTDTQYF.

This clone came up a few times. The CDR3 protein is CASSRGSLPNTEAFF. The CDR3 DNA reads as TGTGCCAGCAGCCGCGGGTCATTACCGAACACTGAAGCTTTCTTT. J is TRBJ1-1 and V is TRBV5-6; D gene ambiguous. Germline loops: CDR1 SGHDT, CDR2 YYEEEE. This CDR3 is 15 amino acids long. Trimming took 4 bases from V and 1 from J, leaving 14 bases between them.

The chain couples TRBV18 to TRBJ2-7, with 8 bases identical to TRBD1. In germline, CDR1 is KGHSH, CDR2 LQKENI. J gave up 7 bases and V 4 bases, and 15 bases lay outside the gene matches. This CDR3 region has 16 residues. CDR3 protein: CASSLGQGSERLEQYF. The CDR3 nucleotides read TGTGCCAGCTCACTTGGACAGGGAAGTGAACGTTTGGAGCAGTACTTC.

The chain carries TRBV18 and TRBJ1-3, with 8 bases aligning to TRBD1. Germline CDR1 reads KGHSH; CDR2 reads LQKENI. The CDR3 is 16 residues long. The V gene end was trimmed by 2 bases and the J gene end by 4 bases; junction bases not matched to a gene: 7. This CDR3 is CASSPDQGAGGNTIYF. As DNA, the CDR3 is TGTGCCAGCTCACCAGACCAGGGGGCCGGAGGAAACACCATATATTTT.